This T cell receptor (beta chain) was obtained from a study of shared clonotypes between healthy human individuals. In the case of this clone: The target antigen is unknown. One end of the junction is discordant with germline, which a read error may explain.

The data were produced by immunoSEQ multiplex PCR, yet TCRdb's version contains in-frame clones alone and is incomplete. The sample contains approximately 2.5 million clones, 80% to 95% of which appear only once. Healthy and HIV-negative, the adult donors had no recent acute infections or vaccinations. The study, taken as a whole, reports: Among the subsets, naive ones generally showed larger estimated richness than memory ones. Genetic and exposure-history diversity was limited by the small donor number.

The material sequenced was naive CD4+ T cells from PBMCs. Regarding subset: CD45RA+ positively selected. The receptor was derived from a man aged 18 to 35 in good health. Some clones in this sample may be carry-over from other donors' samples.

The CDR3 DNA reads as TGTGCCAGCGCCACTGGGGACACCTATGGCTGCACCTTC. The encoded protein is CASATGDTYGCTF. This chain joins TRBV6-6 and TRBJ1-2, with TRBD1 as a possible D gene (6 bases). This CDR3 spans 13 amino acids. Germline assignment: CDR1 MNHNY and CDR2 SVGAGI (reference sequence).